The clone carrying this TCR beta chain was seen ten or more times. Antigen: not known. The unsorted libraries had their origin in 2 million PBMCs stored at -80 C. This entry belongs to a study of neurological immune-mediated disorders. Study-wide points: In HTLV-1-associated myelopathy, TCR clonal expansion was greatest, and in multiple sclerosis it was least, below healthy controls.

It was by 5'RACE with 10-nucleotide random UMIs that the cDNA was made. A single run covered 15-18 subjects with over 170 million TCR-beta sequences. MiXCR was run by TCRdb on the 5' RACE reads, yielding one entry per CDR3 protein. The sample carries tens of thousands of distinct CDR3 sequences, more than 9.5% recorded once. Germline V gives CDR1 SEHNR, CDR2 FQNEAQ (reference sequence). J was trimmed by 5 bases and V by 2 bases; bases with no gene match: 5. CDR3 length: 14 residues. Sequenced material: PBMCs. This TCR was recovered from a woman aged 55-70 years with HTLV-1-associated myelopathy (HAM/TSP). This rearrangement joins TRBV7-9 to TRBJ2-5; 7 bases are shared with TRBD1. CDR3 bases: TGTGCCAGCAGCTTATCTGACAGGGCGGAGACCCAGTACTTC. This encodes CASSLSDRAETQYF. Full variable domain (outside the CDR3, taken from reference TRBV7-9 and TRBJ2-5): DTGVSQNPRHKITKRGQNVTFRCDPISEHNRLYWYRQTLGQGPEFLTYFQNEAQLEKSRLLSDRFSAERPKGSFSTLEIQRTEQGDSAMYLCASSLSDRAETQYFGPGTRLLVL.